A single sample gave rise to the 28 T cell receptor beta chains below, sequenced in a study of cytotoxic CD8 clonotypes in ibrutinib-treated CLL. Profiling relied on immunoSEQ multiplex PCR, and the TCRdb table lists in-frame clones only, not all of them. The sample shows about 140,000 clones, approximately 80% of them seen only once. The sequences come from PBMCs, collected after 36 months of ibrutinib treatment. Every receptor here comes from a human donor with chronic lymphocytic leukemia.

This chain connects TRBV10-3 to TRBJ2-3, with TRBD1 identical over 7 bases. This CDR3 has 13 residues. The V and J ends lost 8 bases and 4 bases, in that order; junction bases with no gene match: 6. Germline V gene sequence: CDR1 ENHRY, CDR2 SYGVKD. The CDR3 loop is CAIGRGLSDTQYF. In DNA, the CDR3 is TGTGCCATCGGAAGGGGGCTCTCAGATACGCAGTATTTT.

The rearrangement joins TRBV27 to TRBJ1-2; possibly TRBD1 for D (5 bases). The germline V gene encodes CDR1 MNHEY and CDR2 SMNVEV (reference sequence). V was clipped by 8 bases and J by 7 bases, with 20 bases between them. This CDR3 has 14 residues. CDR3 nucleotides: TGTGCCAGCGGCTACCCCGGGACGGGAGGTGGCTACACCTTC. Encoded protein: CASGYPGTGGGYTF.

This clone was seen a handful of times. The rearrangement joins TRBV4-1 to TRBJ2-1; the D gene is possibly TRBD2 (6 bases). CDR1 MGHRA and CDR2 YSYEKL come from the germline V gene. The CDR3 has 16 amino acids. The ends were cut back, 4 bases at V and 6 bases at J, with 19 bases in the middle. The CDR3 reads CASSRAVLRGINEQFF. The CDR3 DNA reads TGCGCCAGCAGCCGAGCTGTACTGCGGGGCATCAATGAGCAGTTCTTC.

This chain connects TRBV10-3 to TRBJ2-7, with TRBD2 matching 7 bases. The CDR3 covers 12 residues. V lost 8 bases to trimming and J lost 7 bases; unmatched junction nucleotides: 8. The V gene's germline CDR1 is ENHRY and CDR2 SYGVKD. The CDR3 nucleotides are TGTGCCATCCAGCGGGACCCGGGGGAGCAGTACTTC. It yields the protein CAIQRDPGEQYF.

The chain combines TRBV30 with TRBJ1-3; no reliable D call. Deletions cut 6 bases from V and 0 bases from J, with 6 bases between. The CDR3 has 12 residues. Germline V gene sequence: CDR1 GTSNPN, CDR2 SVGIG (reference sequence). This chain's CDR3 is CACQSSGNTIYF. The CDR3 DNA reads TGTGCCTGCCAGAGCTCTGGAAACACCATATATTTT.

The rearrangement joins TRBV5-6 to TRBJ1-6, with 7 nucleotides matching TRBD1. After removal of 4 bases from V and 8 bases from J, the junction contained 12 bases not matched to a gene. Germline V CDR1 and CDR2: SGHDT, YYEEEE. The CDR3 spans 16 residues. The CDR3 DNA reads as TGTGCCAGCAGCCTGATCCGACAGGGTAAGGATTCACCCCTCCACTTT. Protein: CASSLIRQGKDSPLHF.

This clone was seen once. The genes are TRBV7-9 and TRBJ1-1, with TRBD1 as a possible D gene (6 bases). The CDR3 extends over 16 amino acids. The V end lost 3 bases, the J end lost 7 bases, and 21 bases lay between the germline ends. The germline gives CDR1 SEHNR, CDR2 FQNEAQ (reference sequence). CDR3 sequence: CASSFAPGRGRDEAFF. Written as DNA, the CDR3 is TGTGCCAGCAGCTTCGCTCCGGGCAGGGGCCGTGATGAAGCTTTCTTT.

The rearrangement links TRBV13 to TRBJ1-6; 8 positions agree with TRBD1. V dropped 5 bases and J dropped 6; count of bases not matched to a gene: 18. The CDR3 is made up of 19 amino acids. The germline V gene has CDR1 PRHDT and CDR2 FYEKMQ (reference sequence). The CDR3 reads CASSHRTGRRRAGNSPLHF. The CDR3 DNA is TGTGCCAGCAGCCATAGGACAGGGAGGAGGAGGGCGGGTAATTCACCCCTCCACTTT.

The gene calls are TRBV13 and TRBJ1-2; no firm D call. V gave up 0 bases and J gave up 7 bases, with 6 bases separating them. This CDR3 is built from 12 residues. The germline V gene encodes CDR1 PRHDT and CDR2 FYEKMQ (reference sequence). The CDR3 bases are TGTGCCAGCAGCTTAGGGGCAATTGGCTACACCTTC. Translating it yields CASSLGAIGYTF.

The chain joins TRBV5-1 to TRBJ2-7; unclear D gene. V lost 0 bases, J lost 6 bases, and 10 bases lay in between. Germline V lookup: CDR1 SGHRS, CDR2 YFSETQ. This CDR3 has 13 amino acids. CDR3 nucleotide sequence: TGCGCCAGCAGCTTGGTGGGCACCCCCGAGCAGTACTTC. As protein: CASSLVGTPEQYF.

The chain is built from TRBV7-8 and TRBJ2-5; no clear D gene. This CDR3 spans 16 amino acids. From germline, CDR1 is SGHVS and CDR2 FQNEAQ. The ends were cut back, 5 bases at V and 5 bases at J, with 21 bases in the middle. CDR3 sequence (DNA): TGTGCCAGCAGCCTACTTATGGCGGAAGTAGGGGAGACCCAGTACTTC. Translating it yields CASSLLMAEVGETQYF. The variable domain in full, completed from reference TRBV7-8 and TRBJ2-5, reads GAGVSQSPRYKVAKRGQDVALRCDPISGHVSLFWYQQALGQGPEFLTYFQNEAQLDKSGLPSDRFFAERPEGSVSTLKIQRTQQEDSAVYLCASSLLMAEVGETQYFGPGTRLLVL.

About this clone itself: The DNA is omitted, as the CDR3 cannot be located on it reliably, and the CDR3 follows TCRdb's listing. The gene calls are TRBV7-8 and TRBJ2-7; the DNA was not used to check the table's D call, TRBD2. CDR1 is SGHVS, CDR2 FQNEAQ, per germline. The CDR3 is 14 amino acids in total, end residues counted. CDR3 in amino acids: CASSWGRGAHVRYF.

This sequence joins TRBV2 and TRBJ1-1; D is perhaps TRBD1 (6 bases). V was pared by 0 bases and J by 0 bases, with 14 bases between. CDR3 length: 17 residues. Germline lookup yields CDR1 SNHLY and CDR2 FYNNEI. In DNA, the CDR3 is TGTGCCAGCAGTGAAGCGCTTAGATGGGGGCTGAACACTGAAGCTTTCTTT. It translates to CASSEALRWGLNTEAFF. The full variable domain, rest sourced from reference TRBV2 and TRBJ1-1, is EPEVTQTPSHQVTQMGQEVILRCVPISNHLYFYWYRQILGQKVEFLVSFYNNEISEKSEIFDDQFSVERPDGSNFTLKIRSTKLEDSAMYFCASSEALRWGLNTEAFFGQGTRLTVV.

The chain links TRBV7-2 to TRBJ1-2, with D possibly matching TRBD1 (6 bases). The germline gives CDR1 SGHTA, CDR2 FQGNSA. The CDR3 consists of 14 residues. Trimming removed 2 bases at V and 1 base at J, with 8 bases between. The chain's CDR3 is CASSLLGGNYGYTF. The CDR3 region has the DNA TGTGCCAGCAGCTTATTAGGGGGTAACTATGGCTACACCTTC.

The rearrangement uses TRBV2 and TRBJ2-5; 9 bases are a match to TRBD2. The CDR3 length is 13 residues. After removal of 4 bases from V and 5 bases from J, the junction contained 2 bases not matched to a gene. Germline CDR1 and CDR2: SNHLY and FYNNEI. CDR3 loop: CASSAGLAETQYF. The CDR3 DNA is TGTGCCAGCAGTGCGGGACTAGCCGAGACCCAGTACTTC.

The table lists this clone with a count of one. The chain employs TRBV7-9 and TRBJ1-3; D remains unclear. This CDR3 comprises 15 residues. The V end was cut by 1 base, the J end by 9 bases, with 16 bases between. Germline values: CDR1 SEHNR, CDR2 FQNEAQ (reference sequence). For the CDR3, the DNA is TGTGCCAGCAGCTTAGGGGGTTCGACGGGTGGCACCATATATTTT. It translates to CASSLGGSTGGTIYF.

This chain connects TRBV7-9 to TRBJ2-1; 10 bases agree with TRBD2. The CDR3 is 18 amino acids. After removal of 1 base from V and 6 bases from J, the junction contained 12 bases not matched to a gene. Germline V CDR1 and CDR2: SEHNR, FQNEAQ (reference sequence). The CDR3 bases are TGTGCCAGCAGCTTAGTCCCCACTAGCGGGGATGTCGGCAATGAGCAGTTCTTC. This codes for CASSLVPTSGDVGNEQFF.

This chain joins TRBV9 and TRBJ1-6; no reliable D call. The V gene's germline CDR1 is SGDLS and CDR2 YYNGEE. The CDR3 sequence is 16 residues long. The V end lost 3 bases, the J end lost 6 bases, and 16 bases lay between the germline ends. The CDR3 loop reads CASSDSGEFTNSPLHF. The CDR3 DNA follows: TGTGCCAGCAGCGACTCCGGAGAGTTTACTAATTCACCCCTCCACTTT. The complete variable domain, with remaining parts taken from reference TRBV9 and TRBJ1-6, reads DSGVTQTPKHLITATGQRVTLRCSPRSGDLSVYWYQQSLDQGLQFLIQYYNGEERAKGNILERFSAQQFPDLHSELNLSSLELGDSALYFCASSDSGEFTNSPLHFGNGTRLTVT.

The chain couples TRBV6-5 to TRBJ1-4; D gene unclear. CDR1 MNHEY and CDR2 SVGAGI come from the germline V gene. V lost 6 bases to trimming and J lost 2 bases, with 13 bases between them. The CDR3 extends over 15 amino acids. This CDR3 reads CASRGPGSTNEKLFF. The CDR3 coding sequence is TGTGCCAGCAGGGGTCCGGGCAGTACTAATGAAAAACTGTTTTTT.

The chain has TRBV4-1 and TRBJ2-7; D might be TRBD2 (6 bases). Germline assignment: CDR1 MGHRA and CDR2 YSYEKL. This CDR3 contains 16 residues. Trimming cost V 3 bases and J 4 bases, with 19 bases left between them. The CDR3 DNA reads TGCGCCAGCAGCCAGGCTGGTGGGACTCACTTTTACGAGCAGTACTTC. It yields the protein CASSQAGGTHFYEQYF.

The V and J genes are TRBV27 and TRBJ2-7; D remains unclear. Germline-derived CDR1 and CDR2 are MNHEY and SMNVEV (reference sequence). CDR3 length equals 13 residues. The V and J ends lost 6 bases and 4 bases respectively, with 13 bases between them. The CDR3 loop is CASSRKSFYEQYF. The DNA of the CDR3 is TGTGCCAGCAGCAGAAAATCGTTTTACGAGCAGTACTTC.

The table lists this clone with a count of one. This chain links TRBV7-9 with TRBJ2-7; 9 bases are shared with TRBD1. Per germline, CDR1 SEHNR and CDR2 FQNEAQ (reference sequence). The CDR3 spans 17 residues. V shed 0 bases, J shed 0 bases, and the junction held 6 bases outside the gene matches. The CDR3 DNA reads as TGTGCCAGCAGCTTAGCCGGGACAGGGTTCAACTCCTACGAGCAGTACTTC. Its translation is CASSLAGTGFNSYEQYF.

In its sample, this clone was seen a few times. The chain recombines TRBV9 with TRBJ2-2, with D perhaps matching TRBD1 (5 bases). The CDR3 runs 16 residues. V was clipped by 0 bases and J by 7 bases, with 16 bases between them. Per germline, CDR1 SGDLS and CDR2 YYNGEE. The DNA of the CDR3 is TGTGCCAGCAGCGTAGTAATCAGACAGTTAATCGGGGAGCTGTTTTTT. Translating it yields CASSVVIRQLIGELFF.

This clone appeared a single time. V and J are TRBV27 and TRBJ2-5; no definite D call. CDR1 and CDR2 from the germline V gene are MNHEY and SMNVEV (reference sequence). CDR3 length equals 12 residues. V gave up 0 bases and J gave up 4 bases, with 3 bases separating them. The CDR3 loop reads CASSLSGETQYF. DNA for the CDR3: TGTGCCAGCAGTTTATCAGGAGAGACCCAGTACTTC.

J is TRBJ1-2 and V is TRBV4-2; D is unresolved. The CDR3 consists of 13 residues. Deletions cut 1 base from V and 4 bases from J, with 7 bases between. CDR1 and CDR2 from the germline V gene are LGHNA and YNFKEQ. The CDR3 reads CASSQGRAYGYTF. The CDR3 nucleotides are TGTGCCAGCAGCCAAGGAAGGGCCTATGGCTACACCTTC.

A few counts support this clone. Here the CDR3 reads CASSEGRVPVGELFF. For the CDR3, the DNA is TGTGCCAGCAGTGAGGGTCGGGTACCCGTCGGGGAGCTGTTTTTT. V is TRBV2 and J is TRBJ2-2; D is ambiguous. Trimming cost V 3 bases and J 7 bases, with 15 bases left between them. Germline V lookup: CDR1 SNHLY, CDR2 FYNNEI. The CDR3 spans 15 residues. The variable domain in full, with the rest retrieved from reference TRBV2 and TRBJ2-2, is EPEVTQTPSHQVTQMGQEVILRCVPISNHLYFYWYRQILGQKVEFLVSFYNNEISEKSEIFDDQFSVERPDGSNFTLKIRSTKLEDSAMYFCASSEGRVPVGELFFGEGSRLTVL.

This clone was detected a few times. This sequence joins TRBV29-1 and TRBJ2-7; D not certain. Per germline, CDR1 SQVTM and CDR2 ANQGSEA. This CDR3 comprises 11 residues. The V end was cut by 0 bases, the J end by 6 bases, with 6 bases between. The CDR3 loop reads CSVEEGSEQYF. The CDR3 DNA sequence: TGCAGCGTTGAAGAAGGGTCCGAGCAGTACTTC.

Only a few counts were recorded for this clone. The chain combines TRBV19 with TRBJ2-2; TRBD2 aligns across 7 bases. V shed 6 bases, J shed 3 bases, and the junction held 7 bases outside the gene matches. The CDR3 has 15 residues. Germline-derived CDR1 and CDR2 are LNHDA and SQIVND (reference sequence). CDR3 nucleotide sequence: TGTGCCAGTAGGGACGGCGGGAGCGACACCGGGGAGCTGTTTTTT. The encoded protein is CASRDGGSDTGELFF.